The next 8 T cell receptor beta chains were all read from a single sample in a study of cytomegalovirus exposure and HLA in healthy donors. PCR used 60 Vbeta primers and 13 Jbeta primers. Clones were read by immunoSEQ multiplex PCR, and TCRdb kept only the in-frame ones, dropping some. The sample gives some 180,000 clones, around three quarters of which show up once; approximately 4.4% is in the top ten. Material for sequencing was PBMCs. The receptors derive from a woman aged 25-40 years in good health and CMV-seropositive.

This clone has only a few counts. The gene calls are TRBV7-6 and TRBJ1-3, with TRBD1 matching 7 bases. The germline CDR1 and CDR2 sequences are SGHVS and FNYEAQ. V shed 5 bases, J shed 2 bases, and the junction held 3 bases outside the gene matches. The CDR3 has 14 amino acids. CDR3 bases: TGTGCCAGCAGCGGGCAGGGGGCTGGAAACACCATATATTTT. This codes for CASSGQGAGNTIYF.

The V gene is TRBV4-3, the J gene TRBJ1-1, with 7 positions matching TRBD1. This CDR3 spans 16 amino acids. J gave up 0 bases and V 4 bases, and 8 bases lay outside the gene matches. Germline lookup yields CDR1 LGHNA and CDR2 YSLEER. Here the CDR3 DNA reads TGCGCCAGCAGCCGGGGGGACAGCTACATGAACACTGAAGCTTTCTTT. Translating gives CASSRGDSYMNTEAFF.

CDR3 DNA: TGTGCCAGCAGTGAAGCGTGGGCAGGAATATACAATGAGCAGTTCTTC. It codes for CASSEAWAGIYNEQFF. V and J are TRBV6-1 and TRBJ2-1; no clear D. V lost 0 bases, J lost 4 bases, and 13 bases lay in between. The CDR3 extends over 16 amino acids. Germline V gives CDR1 MNHNS, CDR2 SASEGT.

This clone occurred once. V usage is TRBV19 and J usage is TRBJ1-5; TRBD1 matches 12 bases. Per germline, CDR1 LNHDA and CDR2 SQIVND (reference sequence). The V and J ends lost 7 bases and 4 bases, in that order; junction bases with no gene match: 5. The CDR3 extends over 15 amino acids. Written as DNA, the CDR3 is TGTGCCAGTAACTCGGGACAGGGGGCGAATCAGCCCCAGCATTTT. Translating it yields CASNSGQGANQPQHF.

V usage is TRBV6-6 and J usage is TRBJ1-5, with D perhaps matching TRBD1 (5 bases). V dropped 0 bases and J dropped 5 bases, with 8 bases sitting between them. This CDR3 comprises 14 residues. Germline V gives CDR1 MNHNY, CDR2 SVGAGI (reference sequence). The CDR3 protein is CASSYSGLDQPQHF. Here the CDR3 DNA reads TGTGCCAGCAGTTACTCGGGGCTGGATCAGCCCCAGCATTTT.

This clone was picked up a small number of times. The rearrangement uses TRBV10-3 and TRBJ2-2; weak D call: TRBD2 (5 bases). Per germline, CDR1 ENHRY and CDR2 SYGVKD. Trimming shortened V by 4 bases and J by 8 bases, and 11 bases separated the two germline ends. This CDR3 has 13 residues. The CDR3 sequence: CAISGTAMGELFF. CDR3 sequence (DNA): TGTGCCATCAGTGGGACTGCGATGGGGGAGCTGTTTTTT.

This chain joins TRBV30 and TRBJ2-2, with 12 nucleotides matching TRBD2. Losses at the gene ends were 8 bases for V and 5 bases for J; bases not matched to a gene: 3. Germline CDR1 reads GTSNPN; CDR2 reads SVGIG (reference sequence). The CDR3 runs to 13 residues. CDR3 region: CARGLAGTGELFF. DNA for the CDR3: TGTGCCCGAGGACTAGCGGGAACCGGGGAGCTGTTTTTT.

The rearrangement joins TRBV5-4 to TRBJ2-7; 11 bases align to TRBD2. The germline CDR1 and CDR2 sequences are SGHNT and YYREEE (reference sequence). V shed 4 bases, J shed 7 bases, and the junction held 7 bases outside the gene matches. This CDR3 has 14 amino acids. CDR3 nucleotides: TGTGCCAGCAGCATAGCGGGAGGGCGTCGGGAGCAGTACTTC. Protein product: CASSIAGGRREQYF.